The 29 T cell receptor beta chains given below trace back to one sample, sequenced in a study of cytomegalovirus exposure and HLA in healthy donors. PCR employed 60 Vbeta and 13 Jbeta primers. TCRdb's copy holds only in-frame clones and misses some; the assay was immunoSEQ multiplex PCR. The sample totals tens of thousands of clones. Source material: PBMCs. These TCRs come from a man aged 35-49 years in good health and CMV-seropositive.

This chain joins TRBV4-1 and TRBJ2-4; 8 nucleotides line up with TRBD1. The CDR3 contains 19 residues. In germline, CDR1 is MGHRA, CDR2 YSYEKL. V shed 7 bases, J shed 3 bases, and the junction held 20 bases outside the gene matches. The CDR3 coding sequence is TGCGCCAGCATGGGGCCAGGGGGCGCATTCGGGGAGAACAAAAACATTCAGTACTTC. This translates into CASMGPGGAFGENKNIQYF.

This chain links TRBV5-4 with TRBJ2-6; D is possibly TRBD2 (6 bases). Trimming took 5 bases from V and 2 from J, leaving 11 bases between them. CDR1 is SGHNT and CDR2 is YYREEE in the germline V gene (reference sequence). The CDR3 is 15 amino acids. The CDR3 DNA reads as TGTGCCAGCAGTCTGGAGGGAGCTGGGGCCAACGTCCTGACTTTC. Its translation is CASSLEGAGANVLTF.

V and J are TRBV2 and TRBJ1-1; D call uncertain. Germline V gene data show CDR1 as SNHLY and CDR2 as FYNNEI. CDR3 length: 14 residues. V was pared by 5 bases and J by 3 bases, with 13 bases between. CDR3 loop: CASSMSARDTEAFF. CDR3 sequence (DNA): TGTGCCAGCAGTATGAGCGCACGGGACACTGAAGCTTTCTTT.

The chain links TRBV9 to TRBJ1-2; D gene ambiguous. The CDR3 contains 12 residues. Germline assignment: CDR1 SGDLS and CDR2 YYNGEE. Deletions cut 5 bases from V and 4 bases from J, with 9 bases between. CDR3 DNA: TGTGCCAGCAGGGACGGAGGCTATGGCTACACCTTC. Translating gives CASRDGGYGYTF. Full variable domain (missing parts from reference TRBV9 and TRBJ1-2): DSGVTQTPKHLITATGQRVTLRCSPRSGDLSVYWYQQSLDQGLQFLIQYYNGEERAKGNILERFSAQQFPDLHSELNLSSLELGDSALYFCASRDGGYGYTFGSGTRLTVV.

CDR3 sequence (DNA): TGTGCCAGCAGTTTACCCAGGGGCGATAACTATGGCTACACCTTC. Translation: CASSLPRGDNYGYTF. The chain couples TRBV28 to TRBJ1-2, with D possibly matching TRBD1 (6 bases). Germline V gene lookup returns CDR1 MDHEN and CDR2 SYDVKM. This CDR3 is 15 amino acids long. Trimming cost V 2 bases and J 1 base, with 11 bases left between them.

The CDR3 bases are TGTGCCAGCAGCGGGATCCTTACCACAGATACGCAGTATTTT. This gives the protein CASSGILTTDTQYF. The chain links TRBV2 to TRBJ2-3, with TRBD2 as a possible D gene (5 bases). CDR3 length: 14 residues. Trimming stripped 6 bases from V and 2 bases from J, with 12 bases between. Germline V CDR1 and CDR2: SNHLY, FYNNEI.

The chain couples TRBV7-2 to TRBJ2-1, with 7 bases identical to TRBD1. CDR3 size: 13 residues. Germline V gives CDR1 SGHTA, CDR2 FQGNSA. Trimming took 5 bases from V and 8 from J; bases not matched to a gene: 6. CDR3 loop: CASSVDRDHEQFF. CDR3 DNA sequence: TGTGCCAGCAGCGTCGACAGGGACCATGAGCAGTTCTTC. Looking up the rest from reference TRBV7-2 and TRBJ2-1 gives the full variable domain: GAGVSQSPSNKVTEKGKDVELRCDPISGHTALYWYRQSLGQGLEFLIYFQGNSAPDKSGLPSDRFSAERTGGSVSTLTIQRTQQEDSAVYLCASSVDRDHEQFFGPGTRLTVL.

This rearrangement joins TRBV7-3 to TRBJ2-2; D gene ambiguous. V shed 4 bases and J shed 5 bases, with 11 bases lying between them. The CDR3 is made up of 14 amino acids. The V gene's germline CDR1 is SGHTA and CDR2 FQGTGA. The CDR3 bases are TGTGCCAGCAGCTCAGAACGACAAACCGGGGAGCTGTTTTTT. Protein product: CASSSERQTGELFF.

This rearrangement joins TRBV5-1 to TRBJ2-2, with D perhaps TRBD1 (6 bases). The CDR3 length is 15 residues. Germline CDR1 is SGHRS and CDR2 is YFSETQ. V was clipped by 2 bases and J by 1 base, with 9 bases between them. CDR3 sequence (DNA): TGCGCCAGCAGCTTCAGGGGCCTGAACACCGGGGAGCTGTTTTTT. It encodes CASSFRGLNTGELFF.

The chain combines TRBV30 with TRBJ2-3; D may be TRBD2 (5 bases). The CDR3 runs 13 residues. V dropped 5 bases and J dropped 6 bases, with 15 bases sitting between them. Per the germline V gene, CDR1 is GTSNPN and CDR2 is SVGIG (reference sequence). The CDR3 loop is CAWDRGSVDTQYF. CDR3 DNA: TGTGCCTGGGACCGGGGATCGGTGGATACGCAGTATTTT.

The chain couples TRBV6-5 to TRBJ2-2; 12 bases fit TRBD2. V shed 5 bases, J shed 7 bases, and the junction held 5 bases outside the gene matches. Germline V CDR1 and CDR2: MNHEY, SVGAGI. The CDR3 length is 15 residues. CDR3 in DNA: TGTGCCAGCAGTCAGACTAGCGGGAGTCTCGGGGAGCTGTTTTTT. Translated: CASSQTSGSLGELFF.

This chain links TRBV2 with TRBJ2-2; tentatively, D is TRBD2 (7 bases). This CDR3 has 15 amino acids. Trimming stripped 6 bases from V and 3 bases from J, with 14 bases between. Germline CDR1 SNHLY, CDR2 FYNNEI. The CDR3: CASSLGGAYTGELFF. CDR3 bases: TGTGCCAGCAGCCTAGGGGGGGCCTACACCGGGGAGCTGTTTTTT.

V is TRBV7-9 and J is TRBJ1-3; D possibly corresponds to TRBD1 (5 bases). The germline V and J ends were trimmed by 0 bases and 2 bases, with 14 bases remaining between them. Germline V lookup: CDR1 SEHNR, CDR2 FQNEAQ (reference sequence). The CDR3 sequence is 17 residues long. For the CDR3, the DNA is TGTGCCAGCAGCTTAGCGCTTGGGGGGAGCCCTGGAAACACCATATATTTT. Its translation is CASSLALGGSPGNTIYF. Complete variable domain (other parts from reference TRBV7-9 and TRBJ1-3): DTGVSQNPRHKITKRGQNVTFRCDPISEHNRLYWYRQTLGQGPEFLTYFQNEAQLEKSRLLSDRFSAERPKGSFSTLEIQRTEQGDSAMYLCASSLALGGSPGNTIYFGEGSWLTVV.

The CDR3 DNA reads TGTGCCAGCAGCTCCACCCGGGTGCCCGGGGAGCTGTTTTTT. Its translation: CASSSTRVPGELFF. This chain links TRBV11-2 with TRBJ2-2; the D is unclear. Germline V gene sequence: CDR1 SGHAT, CDR2 FQNNGV. The CDR3 extends over 14 amino acids. V was pared by 4 bases and J by 6 bases, with 12 bases between.

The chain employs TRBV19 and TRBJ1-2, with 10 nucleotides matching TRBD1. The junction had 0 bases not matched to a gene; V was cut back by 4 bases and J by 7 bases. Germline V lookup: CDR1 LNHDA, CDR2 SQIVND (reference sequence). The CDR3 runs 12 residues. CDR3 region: CASSRQGAGYTF. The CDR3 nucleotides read TGTGCCAGTAGTAGACAGGGGGCTGGCTACACCTTC. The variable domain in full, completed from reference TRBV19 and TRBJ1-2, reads DGGITQSPKYLFRKEGQNVTLSCEQNLNHDAMYWYRQDPGQGLRLIYYSQIVNDFQKGDIAEGYSVSREKKESFPLTVTSAQKNPTAFYLCASSRQGAGYTFGSGTRLTVV.

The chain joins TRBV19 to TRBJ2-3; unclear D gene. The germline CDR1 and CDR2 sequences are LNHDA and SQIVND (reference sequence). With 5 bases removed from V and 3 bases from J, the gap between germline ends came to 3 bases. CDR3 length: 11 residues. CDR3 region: CASSETDTQYF. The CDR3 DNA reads TGTGCCAGTAGTGAGACAGATACGCAGTATTTT. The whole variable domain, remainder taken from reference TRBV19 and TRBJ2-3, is DGGITQSPKYLFRKEGQNVTLSCEQNLNHDAMYWYRQDPGQGLRLIYYSQIVNDFQKGDIAEGYSVSREKKESFPLTVTSAQKNPTAFYLCASSETDTQYFGPGTRLTVL.

The CDR3 DNA is TGTGCCAGCAGTGAAGGAAGCGGGCTCTACGAGCAGTACTTC. Translation: CASSEGSGLYEQYF. The rearrangement uses TRBV6-1 and TRBJ2-7; perhaps TRBD2 as D (6 bases). V dropped 1 base and J dropped 3 bases, with 10 bases sitting between them. The germline V gene encodes CDR1 MNHNS and CDR2 SASEGT. The CDR3 runs 14 residues.

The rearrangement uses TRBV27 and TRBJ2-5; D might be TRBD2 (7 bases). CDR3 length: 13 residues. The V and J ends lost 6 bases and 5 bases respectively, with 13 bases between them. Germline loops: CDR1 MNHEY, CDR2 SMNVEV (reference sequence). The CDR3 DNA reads TGTGCCAGCAGGATACAGGGAGGGGAGACCCAGTACTTC. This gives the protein CASRIQGGETQYF.

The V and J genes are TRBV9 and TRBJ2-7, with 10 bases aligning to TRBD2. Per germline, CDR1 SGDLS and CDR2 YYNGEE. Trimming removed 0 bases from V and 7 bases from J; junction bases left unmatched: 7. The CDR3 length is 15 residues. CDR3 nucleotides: TGTGCCAGCAGCGTAGAGGCTAGCGGGGGCCAGGAGCAGTACTTC. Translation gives CASSVEASGGQEQYF.

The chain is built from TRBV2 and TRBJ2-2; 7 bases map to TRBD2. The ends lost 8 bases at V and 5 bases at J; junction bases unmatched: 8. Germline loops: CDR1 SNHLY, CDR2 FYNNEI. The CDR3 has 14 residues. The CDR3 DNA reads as TGTGCCAGCGGAGAGCGGGACTTGACCGGGGAGCTGTTTTTT. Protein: CASGERDLTGELFF.

The CDR3 spells CAWSVLAPGQVLAGRRYEQYF. Written as DNA, the CDR3 is TGTGCCTGGAGTGTACTCGCCCCGGGACAGGTACTAGCGGGAAGGCGCTACGAGCAGTACTTC. The J gene is TRBJ2-7, the V gene TRBV30; 10 bases line up with TRBD2. The J segment lost 3 bases and the V segment lost 0 bases, leaving 23 bases of the junction unmatched. This CDR3 comprises 21 residues. Germline loops: CDR1 GTSNPN, CDR2 SVGIG (reference sequence).

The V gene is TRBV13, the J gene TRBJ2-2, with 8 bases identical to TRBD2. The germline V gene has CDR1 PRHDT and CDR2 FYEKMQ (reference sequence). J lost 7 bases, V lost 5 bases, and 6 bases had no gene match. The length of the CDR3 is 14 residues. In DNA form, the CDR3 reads TGTGCCAGCAGCCCCGGGGGGGAGAACGGGGAGCTGTTTTTT. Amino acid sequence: CASSPGGENGELFF.

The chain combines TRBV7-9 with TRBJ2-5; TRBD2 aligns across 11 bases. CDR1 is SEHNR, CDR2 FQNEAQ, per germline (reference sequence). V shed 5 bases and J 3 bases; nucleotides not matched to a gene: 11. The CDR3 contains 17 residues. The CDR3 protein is CASSQTGTSGLKETQYF. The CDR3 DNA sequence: TGTGCCAGCAGCCAAACCGGGACTAGCGGTCTTAAAGAGACCCAGTACTTC. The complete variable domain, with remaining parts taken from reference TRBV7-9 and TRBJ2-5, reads DTGVSQNPRHKITKRGQNVTFRCDPISEHNRLYWYRQTLGQGPEFLTYFQNEAQLEKSRLLSDRFSAERPKGSFSTLEIQRTEQGDSAMYLCASSQTGTSGLKETQYFGPGTRLLVL.

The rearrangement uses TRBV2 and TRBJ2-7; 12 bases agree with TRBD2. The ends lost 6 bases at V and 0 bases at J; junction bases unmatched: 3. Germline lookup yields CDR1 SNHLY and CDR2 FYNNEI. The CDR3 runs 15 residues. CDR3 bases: TGTGCCAGCAGAACTAGCGGGGGGCCCTCCTACGAGCAGTACTTC. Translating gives CASRTSGGPSYEQYF.

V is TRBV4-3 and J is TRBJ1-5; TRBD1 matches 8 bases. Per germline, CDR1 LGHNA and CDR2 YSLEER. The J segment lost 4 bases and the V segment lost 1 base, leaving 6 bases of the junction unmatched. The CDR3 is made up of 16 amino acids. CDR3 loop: CASSQAHRDRNQPQHF. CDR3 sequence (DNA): TGCGCCAGCAGCCAAGCTCACCGGGACAGGAATCAGCCCCAGCATTTT.

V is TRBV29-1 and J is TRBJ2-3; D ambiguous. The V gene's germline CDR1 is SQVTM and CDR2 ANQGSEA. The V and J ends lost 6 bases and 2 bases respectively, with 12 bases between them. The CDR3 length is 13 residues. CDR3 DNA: TGCAGCGTGGTGGCGGATTACACAGATACGCAGTATTTT. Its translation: CSVVADYTDTQYF.

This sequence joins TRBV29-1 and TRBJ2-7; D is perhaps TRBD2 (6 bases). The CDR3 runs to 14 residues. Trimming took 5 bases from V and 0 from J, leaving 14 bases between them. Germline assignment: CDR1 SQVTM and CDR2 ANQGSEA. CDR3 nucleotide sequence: TGCAGCGTTTACGGGACTCATAGCTCCTACGAGCAGTACTTC. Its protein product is CSVYGTHSSYEQYF.

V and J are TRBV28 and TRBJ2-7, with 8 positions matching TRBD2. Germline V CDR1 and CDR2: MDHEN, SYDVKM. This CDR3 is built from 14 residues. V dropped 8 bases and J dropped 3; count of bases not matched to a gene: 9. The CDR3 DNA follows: TGTGCCAGCTCAAAGCGGGGGTTACACTACGAGCAGTACTTC. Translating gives CASSKRGLHYEQYF.

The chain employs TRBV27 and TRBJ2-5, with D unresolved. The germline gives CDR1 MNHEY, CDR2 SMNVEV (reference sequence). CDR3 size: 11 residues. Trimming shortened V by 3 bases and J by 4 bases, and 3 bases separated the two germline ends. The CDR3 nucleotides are TGTGCCAGCAGTTTCAGAGAGACCCAGTACTTC. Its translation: CASSFRETQYF.